The clone carrying this T cell receptor (beta chain) is a singleton in its sample. Its target is unknown. The data are from a study of T cell repertoires in ileal Crohn's disease. For the study at large: Every patient was operated on for stricturing (about 60%) or penetrating (approximately 40%) complications. From the surgical specimen's inflamed ileum, biopsies were taken as M0. Per sample, about 480 nanograms of biopsy DNA were TCRB immunosequenced. Findings and caveats of the study: Compared with non-smokers, active smokers at surgery showed more clonal expansions.

This sample's time point: inflamed ileum from the surgical specimen. CDR1 is LGHNA and CDR2 is YSLEER in the germline V gene. The CDR3 runs to 13 residues. With 0 bases removed from V and 7 bases from J, the gap between germline ends came to 9 bases. TCRdb's table, derived via immunoSEQ multiplex PCR, lists solely in-frame clones and lacks some. Seen here are under 4,000 clones, approximately 95% observed once, and the top ten hold about 3%. Sequenced sample: ileal tissue. This clonotype was obtained from an adult with Crohn's disease. J is TRBJ1-2 and V is TRBV4-3; D unresolved. The CDR3 sequence: CASSQEESSGYTF. The CDR3 DNA reads as TGCGCCAGCAGCCAAGAAGAGTCGAGTGGCTACACCTTC.